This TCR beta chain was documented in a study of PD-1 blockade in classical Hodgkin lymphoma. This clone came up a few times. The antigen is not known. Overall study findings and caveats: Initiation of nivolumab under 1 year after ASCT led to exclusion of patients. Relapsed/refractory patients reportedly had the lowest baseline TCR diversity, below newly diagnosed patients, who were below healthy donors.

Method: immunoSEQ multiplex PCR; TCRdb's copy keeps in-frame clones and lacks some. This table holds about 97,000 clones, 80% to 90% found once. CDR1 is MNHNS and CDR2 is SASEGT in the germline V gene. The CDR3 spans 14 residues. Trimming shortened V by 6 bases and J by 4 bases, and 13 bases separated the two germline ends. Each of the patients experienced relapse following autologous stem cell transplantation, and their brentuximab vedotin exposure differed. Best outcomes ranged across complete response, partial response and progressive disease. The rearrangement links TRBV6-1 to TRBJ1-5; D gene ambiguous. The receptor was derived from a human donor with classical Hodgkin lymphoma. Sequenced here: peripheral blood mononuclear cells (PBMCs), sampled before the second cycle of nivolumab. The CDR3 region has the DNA TGTGCCAGCAGGATGAAGGAGAGGAATCAGCCCCAGCATTTT. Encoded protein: CASRMKERNQPQHF.